Listed here are 4 T cell receptor beta chains from one sample, sequenced in a study of blood T cells in healthy people across ages. For the second PCR, which ran for roughly 6 to 12 cycles, a sample-barcoded 5' primer and a J-beta primer mix were used. One entry per CDR3 protein results from TCRdb running MiXCR on the 5' RACE reads. The sample shows roughly 1.5 million distinct CDR3 sequences, around 40% of them seen only once. The sequenced sample was blood. All receptors derive from a woman between 18 and 30 years old in good health.

The chain links TRBV20-1 to TRBJ2-7; no definite D call. V lost 0 bases, J lost 4 bases, and 10 bases lay in between. Germline assignment: CDR1 DFQATT and CDR2 SNEGSKA (reference sequence). The CDR3 consists of 13 residues. This chain's CDR3 is CSARDYPGYEQYF. The CDR3, as DNA: TGCAGTGCTAGAGATTACCCCGGGTACGAGCAGTACTTC.

A few counts support this clonotype. The chain joins TRBV6-2 or TRBV6-3 to TRBJ2-5; no clear D. The CDR3 has 15 amino acids. The V end was cut by 2 bases, the J end by 4 bases, with 14 bases between. Germline loops: CDR1 MNHEY, CDR2 SVGEGT. The CDR3 DNA is TGTGCCAGCAGTTACGGCAGTATGTTGCGAGAGACCCAGTACTTC. As protein: CASSYGSMLRETQYF.

The chain uses TRBV6-2 or TRBV6-3 and TRBJ1-1, with unresolved D. With 7 bases removed from V and 5 bases from J, the gap between germline ends came to 14 bases. The germline V gene has CDR1 MNHEY and CDR2 SVGEGT. This CDR3 contains 13 residues. The DNA for the CDR3 is TGTGCCAGCACTGTTGCGGGGTTGACTGAAGCTTTCTTT. Translating gives CASTVAGLTEAFF.

The chain combines TRBV20-1 with TRBJ1-5, with TRBD1 identical over 8 bases. V was clipped by 1 base and J by 7 bases; unmatched bases: 9. From germline, CDR1 is DFQATT and CDR2 SNEGSKA (reference sequence). This CDR3 has 15 residues. CDR3 sequence (DNA): TGCAGTGCTAGAGCGCAGGGGGCCGCAGGGCAGCCCCAGCATTTT. It encodes CSARAQGAAGQPQHF.